This T cell receptor (beta chain) is from a study of T cells in Graves' hyperthyroidism and ophthalmopathy. Authors of the study amplified TCR beta CDR3 regions from RNA transcripts. The HTBI primer set was used in a first-round RT-PCR of the TCR CDR3. TCRdb re-analysed the multiplex PCR reads in MiXCR, keeping a single row per CDR3 protein. The table has 300,000 to 450,000 distinct CDR3 sequences, 15% to 19% seen once; the top ten hold about a quarter. This clonotype was counted at least ten times. The antigen remains unidentified. Findings and caveats of the study: Most clonotypes expanded in thyroid above 0.001 were likewise present in blood.

Disease duration under 2 months; hyperthyroidism patients were aged 18 to 65. Exclusion followed for patients with uncontrolled infection, other autoimmune disease, pregnancy or lactation. Fresh peripheral blood, roughly 9.3 ml, was the source of the PBMCs. The CDR3 is 12 amino acids. Germline lookup yields CDR1 MDHEN and CDR2 SYDVKM. The junction had 0 bases not matched to a gene; V was cut back by 5 bases and J by 5 bases. This sequence originates from a woman aged 18-29 years with Graves' hyperthyroidism that later progressed to Graves' ophthalmopathy. Sequencing was carried out using blood. This chain joins TRBV28 and TRBJ2-5, with TRBD2 matching 9 bases. In nucleotides, the CDR3 is TGTGCCAGCAGTGGACTAGCGGAGACCCAGTACTTC. This encodes CASSGLAETQYF.